This TCR beta chain was recorded in a study of blood T cell repertoires in COVID-19. Study-level information: Sites across the United States, Italy and Spain contributed samples from acute and convalescent COVID-19. The cDNA or gDNA used as material had been derived from T cells, B-cell-depleted T cells, or PBMCs.

This CDR3 contains 15 residues. Unmatched junction bases numbered 7, after V lost 7 bases and J lost 3 bases. CDR1 KGHDR and CDR2 SFDVKD come from the germline V gene. Assay used: immunoSEQ multiplex PCR; TCRdb lists only in-frame clones, some missing. The table has around 170,000 clones, about 83% seen once. This chain connects TRBV24-1 to TRBJ1-2, with 10 bases fitting TRBD1. The sample taken for sequencing was peripheral blood. The source is a human donor in a cohort sampled during active COVID-19. The CDR3 spells CATSATGQGDYGYTF. The CDR3 coding sequence is TGTGCCACCAGCGCCACCGGACAGGGGGACTATGGCTACACCTTC.